The 4 T cell receptor beta chains in this list originate from one sample, sequenced in a study of OX40 agonist ivuxolimab in advanced cancers. Profiling relied on immunoSEQ multiplex PCR, and the TCRdb table lists in-frame clones only, not all of them. The profile covers 55,000 to 70,000 clones, with 65% to 90% appearing a single time and 0.88% taken by the ten largest. The input for sequencing was CD4+ or CD8+ T cells sorted from blood, taken in a trial of the OX40 agonist ivuxolimab. Every receptor here comes from an adult with an advanced solid tumor such as melanoma, head and neck, liver or kidney cancer.

As DNA, the CDR3 is TGTGCCAGCAGGGGCCCTCTCCGCACAGATACGCAGTATTTT. Its protein product is CASRGPLRTDTQYF. V is TRBV6-5 and J is TRBJ2-3; D remains ambiguous. The CDR3 covers 14 residues. CDR1 MNHEY and CDR2 SVGAGI come from the germline V gene. Trimming took off 6 bases at V and 1 base at J, with 11 bases between the two ends.

CDR3 nucleotide sequence: TGCGCCAGCAGCCGGTCGGGGACAGGAGAATTCTACGAGCAGTACTTC. Translating gives CASSRSGTGEFYEQYF. This rearrangement joins TRBV5-1 to TRBJ2-7; 8 bases line up with TRBD1. The trim removed 4 bases at V and 3 bases at J, leaving 12 bases unmatched. This CDR3 is built from 16 residues. Germline V gene data show CDR1 as SGHRS and CDR2 as YFSETQ.

This clone was seen just once. The V call is TRBV6-4, the J call TRBJ2-2; tentative D call: TRBD2 (6 bases). Germline V gene lookup returns CDR1 MRHNA and CDR2 SNTAGT. V was clipped by 0 bases and J by 4 bases, with 6 bases between them. This CDR3 is 14 amino acids long. The CDR3 nucleotides read TGTGCCAGCAGTGACTCCGGGGGCACCGGGGAGCTGTTTTTT. Translation: CASSDSGGTGELFF.

The gene calls are TRBV28 and TRBJ2-1; 10 bases map to TRBD2. The germline gives CDR1 MDHEN, CDR2 SYDVKM. Trimming took 2 bases from V and 7 from J; bases not matched to a gene: 5. The CDR3 contains 15 residues. The chain's CDR3 is CASSLQREGRNEQFF. CDR3 coding DNA: TGTGCCAGCAGTTTACAGCGGGAGGGCCGAAATGAGCAGTTCTTC. Full variable domain (remainder filled in from reference TRBV28 and TRBJ2-1): DVKVTQSSRYLVKRTGEKVFLECVQDMDHENMFWYRQDPGLGLRLIYFSYDVKMKEKGDIPEGYSVSREKKERFSLILESASTNQTSMYLCASSLQREGRNEQFFGPGTRLTVL.